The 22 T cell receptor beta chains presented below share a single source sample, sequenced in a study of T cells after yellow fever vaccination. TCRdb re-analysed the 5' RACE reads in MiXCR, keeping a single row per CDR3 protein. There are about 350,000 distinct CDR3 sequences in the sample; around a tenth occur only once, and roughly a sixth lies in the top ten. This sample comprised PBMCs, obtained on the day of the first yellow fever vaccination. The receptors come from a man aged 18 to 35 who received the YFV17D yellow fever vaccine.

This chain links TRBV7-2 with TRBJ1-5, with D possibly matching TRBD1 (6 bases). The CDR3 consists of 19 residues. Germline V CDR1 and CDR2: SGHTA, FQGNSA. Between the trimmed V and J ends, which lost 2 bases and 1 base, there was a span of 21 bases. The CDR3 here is CASSLLSDVGGLSNQPQHF. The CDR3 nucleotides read TGTGCCAGCAGCTTATTGTCGGACGTGGGGGGCCTCAGCAATCAGCCCCAGCATTTT.

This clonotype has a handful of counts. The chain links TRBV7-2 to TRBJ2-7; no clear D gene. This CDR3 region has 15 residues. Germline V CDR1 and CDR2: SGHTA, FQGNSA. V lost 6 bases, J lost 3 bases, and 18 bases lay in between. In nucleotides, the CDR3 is TGTGCCAGCAGTTCTCCCGGTGTGGGAATCTACGAGCAGTACGTC. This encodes CASSSPGVGIYEQYV.

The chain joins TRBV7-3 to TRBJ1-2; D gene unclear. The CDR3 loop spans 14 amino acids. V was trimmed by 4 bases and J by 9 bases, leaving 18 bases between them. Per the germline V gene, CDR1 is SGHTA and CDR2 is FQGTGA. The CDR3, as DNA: TGTGCCAGCAGCTCCCTACCGGCCCAGCGGAGCTACACCTTC. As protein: CASSSLPAQRSYTF.

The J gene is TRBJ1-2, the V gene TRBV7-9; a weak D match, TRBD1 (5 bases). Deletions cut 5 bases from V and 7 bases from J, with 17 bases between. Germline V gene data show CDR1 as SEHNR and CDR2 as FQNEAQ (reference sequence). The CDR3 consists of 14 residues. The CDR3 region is CASSDPARTFGYTF. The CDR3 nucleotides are TGTGCCAGCAGCGACCCGGCCAGGACATTTGGCTACACCTTC.

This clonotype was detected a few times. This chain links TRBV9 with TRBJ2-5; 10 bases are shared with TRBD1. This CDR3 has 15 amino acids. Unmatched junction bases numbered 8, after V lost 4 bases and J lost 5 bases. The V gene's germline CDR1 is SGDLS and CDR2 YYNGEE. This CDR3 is CASSSGDRGYETQYF. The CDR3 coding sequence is TGTGCCAGCAGCTCAGGGGACAGGGGATATGAGACCCAGTACTTC.

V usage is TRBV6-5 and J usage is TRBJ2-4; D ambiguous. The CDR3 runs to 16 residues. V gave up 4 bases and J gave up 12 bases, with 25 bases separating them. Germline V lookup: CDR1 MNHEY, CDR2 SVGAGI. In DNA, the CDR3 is TGTGCCAGCAGTTCTCCCCCTAAATTCACGACCGCTGCTCAGTACTTC. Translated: CASSSPPKFTTAAQYF.

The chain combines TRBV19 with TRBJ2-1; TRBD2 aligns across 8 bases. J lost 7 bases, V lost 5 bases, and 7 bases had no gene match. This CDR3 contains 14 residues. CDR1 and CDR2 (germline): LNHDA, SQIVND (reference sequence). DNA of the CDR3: TGTGCCAGTAGTTTCCCGGGGGGGGGGAATGAGCAGTTCTTC. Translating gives CASSFPGGGNEQFF.

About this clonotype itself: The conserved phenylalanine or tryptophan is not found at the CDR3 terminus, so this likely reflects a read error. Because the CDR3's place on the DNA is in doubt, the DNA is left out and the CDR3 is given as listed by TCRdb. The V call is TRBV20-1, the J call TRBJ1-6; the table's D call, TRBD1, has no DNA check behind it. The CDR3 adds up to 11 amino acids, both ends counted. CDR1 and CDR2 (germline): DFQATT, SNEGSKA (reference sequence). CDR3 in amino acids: CSAKDPTGGSV.

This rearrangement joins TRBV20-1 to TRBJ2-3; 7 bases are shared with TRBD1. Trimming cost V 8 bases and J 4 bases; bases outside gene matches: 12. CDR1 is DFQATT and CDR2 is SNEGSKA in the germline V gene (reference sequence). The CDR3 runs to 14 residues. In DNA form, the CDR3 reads TGCAGTTTCCATGACAGGGTATTAGCAGATACGCAGTATTTT. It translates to CSFHDRVLADTQYF.

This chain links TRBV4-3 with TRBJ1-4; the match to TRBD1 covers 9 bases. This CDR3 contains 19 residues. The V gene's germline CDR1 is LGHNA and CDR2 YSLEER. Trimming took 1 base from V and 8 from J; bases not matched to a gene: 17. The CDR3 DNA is TGCGCCAGCAGCCAAGGGCTACAGGGGGCGTTCATGTTTAAGGAAAAACTGTTTTTT. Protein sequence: CASSQGLQGAFMFKEKLFF.

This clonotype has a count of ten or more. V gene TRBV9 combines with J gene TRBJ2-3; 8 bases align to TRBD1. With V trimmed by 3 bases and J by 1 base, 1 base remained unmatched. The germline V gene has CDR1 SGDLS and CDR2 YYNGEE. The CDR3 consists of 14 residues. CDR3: CASSADRGTDTQYF. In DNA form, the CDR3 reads TGTGCCAGCAGCGCGGACAGGGGCACAGATACGCAGTATTTT.

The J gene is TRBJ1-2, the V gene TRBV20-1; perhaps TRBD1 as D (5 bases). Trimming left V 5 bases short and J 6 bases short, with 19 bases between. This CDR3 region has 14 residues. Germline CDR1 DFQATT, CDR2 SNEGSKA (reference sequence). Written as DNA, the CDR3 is TGCAGTGCTCCCGCGGGGCATGTTGTAAATGGCTACACCTTC. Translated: CSAPAGHVVNGYTF.

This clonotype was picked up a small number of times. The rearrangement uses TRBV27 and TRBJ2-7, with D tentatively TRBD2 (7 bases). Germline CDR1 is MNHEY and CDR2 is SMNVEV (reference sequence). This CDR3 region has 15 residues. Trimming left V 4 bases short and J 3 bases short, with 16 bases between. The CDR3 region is CASSSRGGPIYEQYF. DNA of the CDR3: TGTGCCAGCAGTTCTCGCGGGGGCCCCATCTACGAGCAGTACTTC.

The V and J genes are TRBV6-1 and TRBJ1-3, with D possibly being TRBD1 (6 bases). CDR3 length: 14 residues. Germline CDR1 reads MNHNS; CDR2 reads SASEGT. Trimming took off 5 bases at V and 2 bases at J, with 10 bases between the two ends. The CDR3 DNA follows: TGTGCCAGCAGTAAACAGGGCGCTGGAAACACCATATATTTT. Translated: CASSKQGAGNTIYF.

The CDR3 reads CASSTPMGLTVNTQYF. In DNA, the CDR3 is TGTGCCAGCAGCACCCCGATGGGCCTCACCGTGAATACGCAGTATTTT. The chain links TRBV9 to TRBJ2-3; no definite D call. CDR3 length: 16 amino acids. Per germline, CDR1 SGDLS and CDR2 YYNGEE. V lost 4 bases and J 7 bases, leaving 22 bases between the germline ends.

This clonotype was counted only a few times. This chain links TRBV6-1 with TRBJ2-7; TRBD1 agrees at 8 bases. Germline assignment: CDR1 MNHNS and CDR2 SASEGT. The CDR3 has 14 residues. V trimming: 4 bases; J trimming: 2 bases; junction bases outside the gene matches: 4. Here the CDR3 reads CASSGRQGTYEQYF. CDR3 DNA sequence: TGTGCCAGCAGTGGAAGACAGGGGACCTACGAGCAGTACTTC.

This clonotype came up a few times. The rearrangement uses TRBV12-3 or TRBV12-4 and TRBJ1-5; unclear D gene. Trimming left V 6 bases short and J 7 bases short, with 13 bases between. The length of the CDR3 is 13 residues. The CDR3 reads CASRGSGSQPQHF. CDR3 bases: TGTGCCAGCAGGGGGAGCGGAAGCCAGCCCCAGCATTTT.

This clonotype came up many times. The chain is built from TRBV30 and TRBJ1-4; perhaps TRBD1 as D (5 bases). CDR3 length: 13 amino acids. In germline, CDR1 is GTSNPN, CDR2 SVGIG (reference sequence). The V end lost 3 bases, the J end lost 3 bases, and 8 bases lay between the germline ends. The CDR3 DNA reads TGTGCCTGGAGCGCGACAGCTAATGAAAAACTGTTTTTT. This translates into CAWSATANEKLFF.

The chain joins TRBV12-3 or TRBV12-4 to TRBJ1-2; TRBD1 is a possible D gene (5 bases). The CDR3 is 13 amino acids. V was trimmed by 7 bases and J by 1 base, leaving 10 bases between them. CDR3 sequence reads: CASNQQVNYGYTF. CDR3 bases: TGTGCCAGCAACCAACAGGTTAACTATGGCTACACCTTC.

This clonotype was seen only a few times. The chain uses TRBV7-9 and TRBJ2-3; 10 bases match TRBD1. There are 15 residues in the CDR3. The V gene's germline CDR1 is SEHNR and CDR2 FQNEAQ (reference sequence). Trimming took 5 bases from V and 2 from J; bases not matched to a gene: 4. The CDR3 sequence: CASSTGQGTTDTQYF. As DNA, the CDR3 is TGTGCCAGCAGCACGGGACAGGGGACCACAGATACGCAGTATTTT.

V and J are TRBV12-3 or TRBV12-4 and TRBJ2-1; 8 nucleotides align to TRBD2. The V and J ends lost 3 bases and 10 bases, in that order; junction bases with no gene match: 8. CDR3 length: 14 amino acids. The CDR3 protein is CASSLDGGAREQFF. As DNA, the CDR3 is TGTGCCAGCAGTTTGGACGGGGGGGCCCGGGAGCAGTTCTTC.

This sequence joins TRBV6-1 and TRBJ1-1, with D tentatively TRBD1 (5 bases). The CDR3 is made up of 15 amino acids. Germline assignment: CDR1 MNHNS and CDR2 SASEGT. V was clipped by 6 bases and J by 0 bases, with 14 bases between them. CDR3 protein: CASRFRGGVNTEAFF. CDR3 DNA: TGTGCCAGCAGGTTCCGGGGCGGCGTGAACACTGAAGCTTTCTTT.